A selection of T cell receptor beta chains follows, all from one sample in a study of blood T cells in healthy people across ages. TCRdb recomputed calls from the 5' RACE reads with MiXCR, one row per CDR3 protein. The sample comprises some 800,000 distinct CDR3 sequences, 40% to 50% of which are singletons, and roughly 19% rests with the top ten. Material for sequencing was blood. Receptors were obtained from a man in his 60s in good health. Each CDR3 is given with its conserved first and last residue. Fields, in order: V gene, J gene, clone size, D gene, CDR3 protein, CDR3 DNA. The D gene is left open where the match is weak. Size values are once, few and many counts, or a class for expanded clones, and some rows have none.

V gene: TRBV15
J gene: TRBJ2-5
clone size: NA
D gene: NA
CDR3 protein: CATSRTIRETQYF
CDR3 DNA: TGTGCCACCAGCCGTACAATTAGGGAGACCCAGTACTTC

V gene: TRBV6-2/TRBV6-3
J gene: TRBJ1-4
clone size: few
D gene: NA
CDR3 protein: CASSSSTGKLFF
CDR3 DNA: TGTGCCAGCAGTTCCTCGACGGGTAAACTGTTTTTT

V gene: TRBV2
J gene: TRBJ2-6
clone size: NA
D gene: NA
CDR3 protein: CASSARAYGANVLTF
CDR3 DNA: TGTGCCAGCAGTGCGAGGGCTTACGGGGCCAACGTCCTGACTTTC

V gene: TRBV27
J gene: TRBJ2-3
clone size: few
D gene: NA
CDR3 protein: CASSPRDLADTQYF
CDR3 DNA: TGTGCCAGCAGTCCTCGGGACCTGGCGGATACGCAGTATTTT

V gene: TRBV11-1
J gene: TRBJ2-1
clone size: NA
D gene: TRBD1
CDR3 protein: CASSWDRVEGDEQFF
CDR3 DNA: TGTGCCAGCAGCTGGGACAGGGTCGAAGGGGATGAGCAGTTCTTC

V gene: TRBV12-3/TRBV12-4
J gene: TRBJ2-3
clone size: NA
D gene: NA
CDR3 protein: CASTLGVDTQYF
CDR3 DNA: TGTGCCAGCACCCTCGGGGTCGATACGCAGTATTTT

V gene: TRBV15
J gene: TRBJ2-1
clone size: few
D gene: TRBD1
CDR3 protein: CATSETGTGKGNEQFF
CDR3 DNA: TGTGCCACCAGCGAAACCGGGACAGGAAAAGGGAATGAGCAGTTCTTC

V gene: TRBV4-3
J gene: TRBJ2-7
clone size: NA
D gene: NA
CDR3 protein: CASSQRDGYYEQYF
CDR3 DNA: TGCGCCAGCAGCCAAAGGGACGGATACTACGAGCAGTACTTC

V gene: TRBV12-3/TRBV12-4
J gene: TRBJ2-5
clone size: NA
D gene: TRBD2
CDR3 protein: CASSNRTSGRQTQYF
CDR3 DNA: TGTGCCAGCAGCAACCGGACTAGCGGGAGACAGACCCAGTACTTC

V gene: TRBV10-3
J gene: TRBJ2-3
clone size: NA
D gene: TRBD2
CDR3 protein: CAISERSSGGEFLTDTQYF
CDR3 DNA: TGTGCCATCAGTGAGCGATCTAGCGGGGGAGAATTTCTAACAGATACGCAGTATTTT

V gene: TRBV27
J gene: TRBJ2-1
clone size: NA
D gene: TRBD2
CDR3 protein: CASIRPLAGGYNEQFF
CDR3 DNA: TGTGCCAGCATCCGACCCCTAGCGGGGGGGTACAATGAGCAGTTCTTC

V gene: TRBV7-3
J gene: TRBJ2-1
clone size: few
D gene: NA
CDR3 protein: CASSLMTNNEQFF
CDR3 DNA: TGTGCCAGCAGCTTAATGACGAACAATGAGCAGTTCTTC

V gene: TRBV4-3
J gene: TRBJ1-4
clone size: few
D gene: NA
CDR3 protein: CASSQNPRLGGLFF
CDR3 DNA: TGCGCCAGCAGCCAAAACCCTCGGTTGGGGGGGCTGTTTTTT

V gene: TRBV6-5
J gene: TRBJ1-4
clone size: NA
D gene: NA
CDR3 protein: CASSYSLATNEKLFF
CDR3 DNA: TGTGCCAGCAGTTACTCACTTGCAACTAATGAAAAACTGTTTTTT

V gene: TRBV30
J gene: TRBJ1-5
clone size: once
D gene: TRBD1
CDR3 protein: CAWDRGRGQPQHF
CDR3 DNA: TGTGCCTGGGACAGGGGGCGAGGTCAGCCCCAGCATTTT

V gene: TRBV29-1
J gene: TRBJ1-1
clone size: NA
D gene: NA
CDR3 protein: CSVESGAGGAFF
CDR3 DNA: TGCAGCGTTGAATCAGGGGCGGGGGGGGCTTTCTTT

V gene: TRBV6-4
J gene: TRBJ2-2
clone size: NA
D gene: NA
CDR3 protein: CASSGPFGELFF
CDR3 DNA: TGTGCCAGCAGCGGCCCTTTCGGGGAGCTGTTTTTT

V gene: TRBV20-1
J gene: TRBJ2-7
clone size: NA
D gene: TRBD2
CDR3 protein: CSASRTSGEQYF
CDR3 DNA: TGCAGTGCTAGTCGGACTAGCGGCGAGCAGTACTTC

V gene: TRBV5-5
J gene: TRBJ2-3
clone size: NA
D gene: NA
CDR3 protein: CASSLALPGASTDTQYF
CDR3 DNA: TGTGCCAGCAGCTTGGCCCTACCGGGAGCTAGCACAGATACGCAGTATTTT

V gene: TRBV27
J gene: TRBJ2-7
clone size: NA
D gene: NA
CDR3 protein: CASRTGLYNEQYF
CDR3 DNA: TGTGCCAGCAGAACGGGACTCTACAATGAGCAGTACTTC

V gene: TRBV29-1
J gene: TRBJ2-3
clone size: few
D gene: NA
CDR3 protein: CSVFGTPDWNTQYF
CDR3 DNA: TGCAGCGTTTTCGGGACCCCCGACTGGAATACGCAGTATTTT

V gene: TRBV4-3
J gene: TRBJ2-1
clone size: once
D gene: NA
CDR3 protein: CASSQDLPSSSYNEQFF
CDR3 DNA: TGCGCCAGCAGCCAAGATCTCCCCAGCAGCTCCTACAATGAGCAGTTCTTC

V gene: TRBV6-6
J gene: TRBJ2-3
clone size: NA
D gene: TRBD2
CDR3 protein: CASSYSRTSGGTDTQYF
CDR3 DNA: TGTGCCAGCAGTTACTCCCGGACTAGCGGGGGAACCGATACGCAGTATTTT

V gene: TRBV7-9
J gene: TRBJ2-5
clone size: NA
D gene: TRBD2
CDR3 protein: CASSLGVGAGEQYF
CDR3 DNA: TGTGCCAGCAGCTTAGGCGTAGGAGCGGGGGAGCAGTACTTC

V gene: TRBV24-1
J gene: TRBJ2-1
clone size: NA
D gene: TRBD2
CDR3 protein: CATSDPGGVYNEQFF
CDR3 DNA: TGTGCCACCAGTGATCCGGGGGGGGTTTACAATGAGCAGTTCTTC

V gene: TRBV6-5
J gene: TRBJ2-6
clone size: NA
D gene: TRBD2
CDR3 protein: CTSSWTSGGIFGANVLTF
CDR3 DNA: TGTACCAGCAGTTGGACTAGCGGGGGGATCTTTGGGGCCAACGTCCTGACTTTC

V gene: TRBV5-1
J gene: TRBJ2-5
clone size: NA
D gene: NA
CDR3 protein: CASSLGRAQETQYF
CDR3 DNA: TGCGCCAGCAGCTTGGGGAGGGCCCAAGAGACCCAGTACTTC

V gene: TRBV7-9
J gene: TRBJ2-3
clone size: few
D gene: NA
CDR3 protein: CASRGIDTQYF
CDR3 DNA: TGTGCCAGCAGGGGAATAGATACGCAGTATTTT

V gene: TRBV6-2/TRBV6-3
J gene: TRBJ2-5
clone size: NA
D gene: NA
CDR3 protein: CASSVSGTAIQETQYF
CDR3 DNA: TGTGCCAGCAGTGTGTCCGGGACGGCGATACAAGAGACCCAGTACTTC

V gene: TRBV6-5
J gene: TRBJ1-4
clone size: NA
D gene: NA
CDR3 protein: CASSYAPLGEKLFF
CDR3 DNA: TGTGCCAGCAGTTATGCCCCCCTAGGGGAAAAACTGTTTTTT

V gene: TRBV27
J gene: TRBJ1-4
clone size: NA
D gene: NA
CDR3 protein: CASSSAWGSVNEKLFF
CDR3 DNA: TGTGCCAGCAGTTCCGCCTGGGGATCAGTTAATGAAAAACTGTTTTTT

V gene: TRBV20-1
J gene: TRBJ1-5
clone size: NA
D gene: NA
CDR3 protein: CSAGDFGLSNQPQHF
CDR3 DNA: TGCAGTGCCGGGGATTTCGGTCTCAGCAATCAGCCCCAGCATTTT

V gene: TRBV6-2/TRBV6-3
J gene: TRBJ2-7
clone size: many
D gene: TRBD2
CDR3 protein: CASSYSGNRGESSYEQYF
CDR3 DNA: TGTGCCAGCAGTTACTCGGGGAATCGGGGGGAGAGCTCCTACGAGCAGTACTTC

V gene: TRBV28
J gene: TRBJ2-7
clone size: few
D gene: NA
CDR3 protein: CATLSGTNYEQYF
CDR3 DNA: TGTGCCACCCTCTCGGGAACAAACTACGAGCAGTACTTC

V gene: TRBV6-1
J gene: TRBJ1-1
clone size: NA
D gene: NA
CDR3 protein: CASREAYPMNTEAFF
CDR3 DNA: TGTGCCAGCAGAGAGGCCTACCCTATGAACACTGAAGCTTTCTTT

V gene: TRBV5-1
J gene: TRBJ2-7
clone size: few
D gene: NA
CDR3 protein: CASRIDSYEQYF
CDR3 DNA: TGCGCCAGCAGAATCGACAGCTACGAGCAGTACTTC

V gene: TRBV29-1
J gene: TRBJ2-1
clone size: few
D gene: NA
CDR3 protein: CSVDTGNSYNEQFF
CDR3 DNA: TGCAGCGTAGACACAGGGAACTCCTACAATGAGCAGTTCTTC

V gene: TRBV7-9
J gene: TRBJ1-5
clone size: few
D gene: TRBD1
CDR3 protein: CASSSSDRPNQPQHF
CDR3 DNA: TGTGCCAGCAGCTCCTCGGACAGGCCTAATCAGCCCCAGCATTTT

V gene: TRBV18
J gene: TRBJ1-2
clone size: NA
D gene: NA
CDR3 protein: CASSPDSTGGYTF
CDR3 DNA: TGTGCCAGCTCACCGGACTCGACCGGTGGCTACACCTTC

V gene: TRBV6-2/TRBV6-3
J gene: TRBJ2-7
clone size: few
D gene: TRBD2
CDR3 protein: CASRAPGLGSYEQYF
CDR3 DNA: TGTGCCAGCAGAGCTCCGGGACTAGGGTCCTACGAGCAGTACTTC

V gene: TRBV7-9
J gene: TRBJ2-2
clone size: NA
D gene: TRBD1
CDR3 protein: CASSLRTGGLAGELFF
CDR3 DNA: TGTGCCAGCAGCTTAAGGACAGGGGGGCTGGCCGGGGAGCTGTTTTTT

V gene: TRBV9
J gene: TRBJ1-1
clone size: NA
D gene: NA
CDR3 protein: CASSGREAMNTEAFF
CDR3 DNA: TGTGCCAGCAGCGGTAGGGAGGCTATGAACACTGAAGCTTTCTTT

V gene: TRBV7-2
J gene: TRBJ2-3
clone size: few
D gene: NA
CDR3 protein: CASSPQGAGTQYF
CDR3 DNA: TGTGCCAGCAGCCCCCAGGGCGCGGGTACGCAGTATTTT

V gene: TRBV20-1
J gene: TRBJ2-7
clone size: NA
D gene: TRBD2
CDR3 protein: CSAREFPGTSVHEQYF
CDR3 DNA: TGCAGTGCTAGAGAGTTCCCCGGGACTAGCGTCCACGAGCAGTACTTC

V gene: TRBV28
J gene: TRBJ2-5
clone size: few
D gene: TRBD1
CDR3 protein: CASISTGAGETQYF
CDR3 DNA: TGTGCCAGCATCTCTACAGGGGCTGGGGAGACCCAGTACTTC

V gene: TRBV6-2/TRBV6-3
J gene: TRBJ2-7
clone size: NA
D gene: NA
CDR3 protein: CASTWTETYEQYF
CDR3 DNA: TGTGCCAGCACTTGGACCGAGACCTACGAGCAGTACTTC

V gene: TRBV5-6
J gene: TRBJ2-7
clone size: NA
D gene: NA
CDR3 protein: CASRLAGGPREQYF
CDR3 DNA: TGTGCCAGCAGACTAGCCGGGGGTCCTCGCGAGCAGTACTTC

V gene: TRBV13
J gene: TRBJ1-2
clone size: NA
D gene: NA
CDR3 protein: CASRTTALGGYTF
CDR3 DNA: TGTGCCAGCAGAACGACTGCGCTAGGGGGCTACACCTTC

V gene: TRBV28
J gene: TRBJ2-5
clone size: NA
D gene: TRBD2
CDR3 protein: CASSPIVSGGSHQETQYF
CDR3 DNA: TGTGCCAGCAGTCCCATAGTAAGCGGGGGATCACACCAAGAGACCCAGTACTTC

V gene: TRBV27
J gene: TRBJ2-6
clone size: NA
D gene: TRBD1
CDR3 protein: CASSPRTGSRAGANVLTF
CDR3 DNA: TGTGCCAGCAGTCCCCGGACAGGGAGTCGGGCTGGGGCCAACGTCCTGACTTTC

V gene: TRBV7-2
J gene: TRBJ2-7
clone size: NA
D gene: TRBD1
CDR3 protein: CASSAGTGRYEQYF
CDR3 DNA: TGTGCCAGCAGCGCCGGGACAGGTCGCTACGAGCAGTACTTC

V gene: TRBV19
J gene: TRBJ2-1
clone size: NA
D gene: NA
CDR3 protein: CASSVAPSSYNEQFF
CDR3 DNA: TGTGCCAGTAGTGTGGCCCCGAGCTCCTACAATGAGCAGTTCTTC

V gene: TRBV28
J gene: TRBJ2-1
clone size: NA
D gene: NA
CDR3 protein: CAGRYGAYEQFF
CDR3 DNA: TGTGCCGGCAGATACGGCGCCTATGAGCAGTTCTTC